Presented here are 10 T cell receptor beta chains from one specimen sequenced in a study of blood T cells in healthy people across ages. A second PCR of 7 to 11 cycles used a sample-barcoded 5' primer and a J-beta primer mix. TCRdb used MiXCR to reprocess the 5' RACE reads, holding one entry per CDR3 protein. The sample comprises hundreds of thousands of distinct CDR3 sequences, 32% of which are singletons, and approximately 15% rests with the top ten. Source material: blood. The receptors shown here come from a woman aged 80 or older in good health.

This clonotype was detected many times. The chain joins TRBV29-1 to TRBJ1-4, with D perhaps matching TRBD1 (6 bases). This CDR3 spans 12 amino acids. Germline loops: CDR1 SQVTM, CDR2 ANQGSEA. The V gene lost 2 bases and the J gene lost 8 bases, with 9 bases spanning the gap. CDR3 loop: CSVELGGEKLFF. Written as DNA, the CDR3 is TGCAGCGTTGAATTAGGGGGGGAAAAACTGTTTTTT.

This clonotype showed up many times. This chain uses TRBV12-3 or TRBV12-4 with TRBJ2-1; either TRBD1 or TRBD2 may fit D (5 bases each). The germline V and J ends were trimmed by 7 bases and 0 bases, with 16 bases remaining between them. The CDR3 is 16 residues long. For the CDR3, the DNA is TGTGCCAGCAAACTCTCCGGGACGGGCTCCTACAATGAGCAGTTCTTC. This sequence encodes CASKLSGTGSYNEQFF.

The chain joins TRBV6-5 to TRBJ1-1; D perhaps matches TRBD1 (6 bases). The germline CDR1 and CDR2 sequences are MNHEY and SVGAGI. V lost 1 base and J 4 bases, leaving 13 bases between the germline ends. The CDR3 loop spans 15 amino acids. CDR3 bases: TGTGCCAGCAGTTACTTCAGTAGCAGGGGCACTGAAGCTTTCTTT. It encodes CASSYFSSRGTEAFF.

This clonotype was seen more than once but under ten times. For the CDR3, the DNA is TGTGCCAGCAGTGGACAGGGATCAGATACGCAGTATTTT. It specifies CASSGQGSDTQYF. The chain employs TRBV6-6 and TRBJ2-3, with 8 bases lining up with TRBD1. The germline gives CDR1 MNHNY, CDR2 SVGAGI (reference sequence). The CDR3 has 13 amino acids. J gave up 4 bases and V 5 bases, and 2 bases lay outside the gene matches.

This clonotype was seen repeatedly, ten times or more. The chain has TRBV15 and TRBJ1-2; 8 nucleotides agree with TRBD1. Germline lookup yields CDR1 LNHNV and CDR2 YYDKDF (reference sequence). Germline trimming cut 2 bases from V and 8 bases from J; bases unmatched to any gene: 10. The CDR3 length is 15 residues. The CDR3 DNA reads TGTGCCACCAGCAGATCACTTGGACAGGGTACCGGCTACACCTTC. Its protein is CATSRSLGQGTGYTF.

This rearrangement joins TRBV4-3 to TRBJ2-5; D is ambiguous. The J call is doubtful: the DNA matches TRBJ2-7 better. The CDR3 runs to 15 residues. Germline V gene data show CDR1 as LGHNA and CDR2 as YSLEER. The CDR3 bases are TGCGCCAGCAGCCAAGATAGGTGGAATTCCCACGAGCAGTACTTC. Amino acid sequence: CASSQDRWNSHEQYF.

This clonotype was observed at least ten times. The chain links TRBV14 to TRBJ2-5, with D unclear. This CDR3 is 11 amino acids long. The germline V gene encodes CDR1 SGHDN and CDR2 FVKESK. V gave up 2 bases and J gave up 7 bases, with 5 bases separating them. This CDR3 is CASSQLGTQYF. DNA of the CDR3: TGTGCCAGCAGCCAACTCGGGACCCAGTACTTC.

The CDR3 sequence is CASSLAHIPYEQYF. The CDR3 bases are TGTGCCAGCAGTCTGGCGCACATCCCCTACGAGCAGTACTTC. The chain links TRBV28 to TRBJ2-7; D is undetermined. Germline V lookup: CDR1 MDHEN, CDR2 SYDVKM. V was pared by 5 bases and J by 2 bases, with 13 bases between. The CDR3 contains 14 residues.

This clonotype was recorded a few times. This clone may be a read error of a much larger clone one base away. This chain links TRBV20-1 with TRBJ2-5; D perhaps matches TRBD2 (6 bases). The CDR3 has 15 residues. Looked up from germline, CDR1 is DFQATT and CDR2 is SNEGSKA (reference sequence). The CDR3 coding sequence is TGCAGTGCTGGAGATCTGGCCAGGGACTTAGAGACCCAGTACTTC. This sequence encodes CSAGDLARDLETQYF.

This clonotype was seen only once. The junction differs from germline at one of its ends, possibly a read error. This chain connects TRBV5-1 to TRBJ2-1; D remains ambiguous. Germline CDR1 is SGHRS and CDR2 is YFSETQ. The CDR3 sequence is 14 residues long. The CDR3 DNA is TGCGCTAGCAAGAGCGCGAGCTCCTACAATGAGCAGTTCTTC. Translating gives CASKSASSYNEQFF.